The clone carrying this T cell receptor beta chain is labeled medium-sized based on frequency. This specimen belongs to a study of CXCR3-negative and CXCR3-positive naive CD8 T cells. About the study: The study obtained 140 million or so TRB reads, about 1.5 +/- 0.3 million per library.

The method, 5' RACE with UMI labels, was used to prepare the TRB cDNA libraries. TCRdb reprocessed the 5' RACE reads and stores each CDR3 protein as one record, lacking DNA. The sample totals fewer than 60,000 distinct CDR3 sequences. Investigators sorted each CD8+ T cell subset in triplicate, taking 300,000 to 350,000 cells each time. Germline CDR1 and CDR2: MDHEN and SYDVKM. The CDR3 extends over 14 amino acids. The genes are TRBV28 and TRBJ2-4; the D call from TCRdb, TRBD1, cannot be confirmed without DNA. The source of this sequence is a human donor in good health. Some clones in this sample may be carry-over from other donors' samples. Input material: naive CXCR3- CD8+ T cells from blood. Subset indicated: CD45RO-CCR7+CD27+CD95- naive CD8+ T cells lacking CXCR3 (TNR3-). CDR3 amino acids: CASHGTGQKNIQYF. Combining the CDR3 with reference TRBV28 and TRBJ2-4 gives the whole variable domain DVKVTQSSRYLVKRTGEKVFLECVQDMDHENMFWYRQDPGLGLRLIYFSYDVKMKEKGDIPEGYSVSREKKERFSLILESASTNQTSMYLCASHGTGQKNIQYFGAGTRLSVL.